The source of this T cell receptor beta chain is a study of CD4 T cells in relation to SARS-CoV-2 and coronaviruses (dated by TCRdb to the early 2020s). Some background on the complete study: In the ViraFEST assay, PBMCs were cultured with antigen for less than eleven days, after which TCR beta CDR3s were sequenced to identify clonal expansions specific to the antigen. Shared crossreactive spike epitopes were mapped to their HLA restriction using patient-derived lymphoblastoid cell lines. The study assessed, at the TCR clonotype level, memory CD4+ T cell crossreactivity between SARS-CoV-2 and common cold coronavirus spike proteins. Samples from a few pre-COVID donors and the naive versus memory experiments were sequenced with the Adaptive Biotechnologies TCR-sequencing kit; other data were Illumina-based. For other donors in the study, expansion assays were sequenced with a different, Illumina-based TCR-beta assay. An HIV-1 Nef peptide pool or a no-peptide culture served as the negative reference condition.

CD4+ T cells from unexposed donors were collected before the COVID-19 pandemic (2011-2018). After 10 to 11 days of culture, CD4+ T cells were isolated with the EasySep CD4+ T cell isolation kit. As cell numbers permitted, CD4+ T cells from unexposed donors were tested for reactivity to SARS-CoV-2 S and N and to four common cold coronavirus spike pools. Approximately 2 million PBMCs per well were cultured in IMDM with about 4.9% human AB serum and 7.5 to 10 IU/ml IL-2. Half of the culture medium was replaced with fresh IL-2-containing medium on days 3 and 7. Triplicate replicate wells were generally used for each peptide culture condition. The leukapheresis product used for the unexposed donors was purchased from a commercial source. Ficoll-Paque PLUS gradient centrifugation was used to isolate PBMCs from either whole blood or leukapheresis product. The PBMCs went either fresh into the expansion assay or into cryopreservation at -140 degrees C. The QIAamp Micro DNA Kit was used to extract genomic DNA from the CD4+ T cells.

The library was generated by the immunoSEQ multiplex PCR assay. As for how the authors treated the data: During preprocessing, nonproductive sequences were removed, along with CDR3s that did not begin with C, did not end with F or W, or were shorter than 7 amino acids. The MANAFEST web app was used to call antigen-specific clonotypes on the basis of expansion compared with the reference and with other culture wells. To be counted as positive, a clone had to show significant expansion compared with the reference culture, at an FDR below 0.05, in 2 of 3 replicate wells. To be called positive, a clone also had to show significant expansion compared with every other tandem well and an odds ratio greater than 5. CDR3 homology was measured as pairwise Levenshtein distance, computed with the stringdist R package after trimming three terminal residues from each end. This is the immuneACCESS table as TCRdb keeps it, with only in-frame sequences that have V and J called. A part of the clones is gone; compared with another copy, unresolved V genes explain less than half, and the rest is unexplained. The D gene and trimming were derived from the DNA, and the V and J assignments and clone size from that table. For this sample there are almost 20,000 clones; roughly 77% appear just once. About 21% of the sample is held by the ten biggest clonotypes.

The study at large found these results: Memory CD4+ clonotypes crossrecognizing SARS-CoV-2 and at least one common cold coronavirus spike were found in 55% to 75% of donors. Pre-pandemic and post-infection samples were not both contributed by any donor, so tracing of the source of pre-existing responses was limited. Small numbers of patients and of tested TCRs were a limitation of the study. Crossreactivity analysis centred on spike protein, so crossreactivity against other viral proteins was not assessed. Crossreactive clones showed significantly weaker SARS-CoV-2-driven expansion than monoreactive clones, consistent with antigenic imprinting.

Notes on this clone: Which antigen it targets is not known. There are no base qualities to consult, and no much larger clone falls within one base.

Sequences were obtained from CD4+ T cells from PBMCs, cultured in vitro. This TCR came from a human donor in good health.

The sequenced DNA is TGCGCCAGCAGCCAAGAAACTAGCGGGGGGCGGGCCCAGTACTTC. Protein translation: CASSQETSGGRAQYF. The rearranged chain carries TRBV4-3 and TRBJ2-5, with 12 central nucleotides matching TRBD2. As encoded in the germline V gene, CDR1 is LGHNA while CDR2 is YSLEER. Spanning cysteine to phenylalanine, the CDR3 consists of 15 amino acids. Just CDR3 DNA is preserved here, 45 bases in frame from base 1. Here V drops 0 bases and J drops 9 bases, and the junction holds 5 bases not matched to any gene.